A selection of T cell receptor beta chains follows, all from one sample in a study of identical twins. MiXCR, run by TCRdb on the 5' RACE reads, gives a single entry per CDR3 protein. The table lists roughly 490,000 distinct CDR3 sequences, about 13% of them singletons, with about 1% in the top ten. In addition, the sample was reused for a study of yellow fever vaccine responses in identical twins.

Source material: CD4+ T cells sorted from blood. The origin of the receptors is a woman younger than 30 in good health. CDR3s include the opening cysteine and the closing phenylalanine or tryptophan. Fields, in order: J gene, D gene, clone size, V gene, CDR3 DNA, CDR3 protein. D genes are given only for firm matches. The listing skips clone size in some rows; elsewhere it reads once, few, many or a size class.

J: TRBJ2-7; D: .; size: few; V: TRBV28; DNA: TGTGCCAGCAGTTTTGGGACTGACCGCAGCGAGCAGTACTTC; CDR3: CASSFGTDRSEQYF
J: TRBJ2-6; D: .; size: .; V: TRBV12-3/TRBV12-4; DNA: TGTGCCAGCAGTTTTAGTACATCTGGGGCCAACGTCCTGACTTTC; CDR3: CASSFSTSGANVLTF
J: TRBJ2-7; D: .; size: .; V: TRBV25-1; DNA: TGTGCCAGCAGTGAATGGGGAATACACGAGCAGTACTTC; CDR3: CASSEWGIHEQYF
J: TRBJ2-5; D: .; size: few; V: TRBV29-1; DNA: TGCAGCGTTGTTTTTTGGGGCGAGGAGACCCAGTACTTC; CDR3: CSVVFWGEETQYF
J: TRBJ2-7; D: TRBD1; size: .; V: TRBV27; DNA: TGTGCCAGCAGGCGACAGGGGGACTACGAGCAGTACTTC; CDR3: CASRRQGDYEQYF
J: TRBJ2-3; D: .; size: .; V: TRBV14; DNA: TGTGCCAGCAGCCAAGGGTTGACAGGCCGCACAGATACGCAGTATTTT; CDR3: CASSQGLTGRTDTQYF
J: TRBJ1-2; D: TRBD1; size: .; V: TRBV23-1; DNA: TGCGCCAGCAGTCAATCGATGGGGAACGACAGGGACTATGGCTACACCTTC; CDR3: CASSQSMGNDRDYGYTF
J: TRBJ1-6; D: .; size: .; V: TRBV3-1; DNA: TGTGCCAGCAGCCAAGCCTTTGGCAGGTTGGGGTTCGGTTCACCCCTCCACTTT; CDR3: CASSQAFGRLGFGSPLHF
J: TRBJ2-3; D: .; size: .; V: TRBV18; DNA: TGTGCCAGCTCACCATCCTCGGGGACTGGAGATACGCAGTATTTT; CDR3: CASSPSSGTGDTQYF
J: TRBJ2-6; D: TRBD1; size: .; V: TRBV5-1; DNA: TGCGCCAGCAGCTCGGAAGGACAGGGAAAAAGGATTGGGGCCAACGTCCTGACTTTC; CDR3: CASSSEGQGKRIGANVLTF
J: TRBJ2-7; D: .; size: .; V: TRBV6-2/TRBV6-3; DNA: TGTGCCAGCAGTTACATCGGGCTTCCAAATTTCTCCTACGAGCAGTACTTC; CDR3: CASSYIGLPNFSYEQYF
J: TRBJ1-2; D: .; size: few; V: TRBV28; DNA: TGTGCCATTTCAGCTAACTATGGCTACACCTTC; CDR3: CAISANYGYTF
J: TRBJ2-7; D: .; size: few; V: TRBV21-1; DNA: TGTGCCAGCAGCAAAAAGGAACAGGGGCGTGGGGAAAGCTCCTACGAGCAGTACTTC; CDR3: CASSKKEQGRGESSYEQYF
J: TRBJ2-3; D: .; size: few; V: TRBV4-2; DNA: TGTGCCAGCAGCCAAACCCCTAGCGAAGATACGCAGTATTTT; CDR3: CASSQTPSEDTQYF
J: TRBJ1-2; D: .; size: .; V: TRBV29-1; DNA: TGCAGCGTTGGGCCAGTACTGGGCTACACCTTC; CDR3: CSVGPVLGYTF
J: TRBJ2-1; D: .; size: few; V: TRBV4-1; DNA: TGCGCCAGCAGCCAGCGCGAAAACTGGGGGGCGCAGTTCTTC; CDR3: CASSQRENWGAQFF